These 5 T cell receptor beta chains originate from one sample sequenced in a study of T cells expressing NK-cell markers. Using the 5' RACE reads, TCRdb records one entry per CDR3 protein without DNA. The sample data list about 260,000 distinct CDR3 sequences. The sequenced sample was blood T cells: a sorted CD56 or NKG2C T cell subset, CD4+ or CD8+ T cells, or bulk PBMC T cells (not recorded which). The receptors were gathered from a man aged 18 to 30 in good health.

J is TRBJ1-6 and V is TRBV5-5; absent DNA, TCRdb's TRBD1 call cannot be checked. The CDR3 runs to 14 residues. Germline V gene lookup returns CDR1 SGHKS and CDR2 YYEKEE (reference sequence). The chain's CDR3 is CASSLAQVIPSFHF.

The gene calls are TRBV25-1 and TRBJ2-3; TCRdb designates TRBD2, a call that cannot be tested without DNA. This CDR3 has 17 amino acids. In germline, CDR1 is MGHDK, CDR2 SYGVNS. The CDR3 loop is CASSQLAGVSIDDTQYF.

The rearrangement links TRBV7-2 to TRBJ1-1; no DNA is available, so the TRBD1 call from TCRdb remains unchecked. CDR1 and CDR2 (germline): SGHTA, FQGNSA. The CDR3 spans 15 residues. The chain's CDR3 is CASSDTIGQNTEAFF.

V is TRBV5-1 and J is TRBJ2-5; TCRdb's D call of TRBD1 is untestable without DNA. There are 15 residues in the CDR3. Germline CDR1 reads SGHRS; CDR2 reads YFSETQ. CDR3 region: CASSWGQGISETQYF.

This chain uses TRBV20-1 with TRBJ2-5; the D gene TCRdb calls, TRBD2, cannot be checked with no DNA. This CDR3 contains 14 residues. The germline CDR1 and CDR2 sequences are DFQATT and SNEGSKA (reference sequence). CDR3 region: CSARDRISWETQYF.